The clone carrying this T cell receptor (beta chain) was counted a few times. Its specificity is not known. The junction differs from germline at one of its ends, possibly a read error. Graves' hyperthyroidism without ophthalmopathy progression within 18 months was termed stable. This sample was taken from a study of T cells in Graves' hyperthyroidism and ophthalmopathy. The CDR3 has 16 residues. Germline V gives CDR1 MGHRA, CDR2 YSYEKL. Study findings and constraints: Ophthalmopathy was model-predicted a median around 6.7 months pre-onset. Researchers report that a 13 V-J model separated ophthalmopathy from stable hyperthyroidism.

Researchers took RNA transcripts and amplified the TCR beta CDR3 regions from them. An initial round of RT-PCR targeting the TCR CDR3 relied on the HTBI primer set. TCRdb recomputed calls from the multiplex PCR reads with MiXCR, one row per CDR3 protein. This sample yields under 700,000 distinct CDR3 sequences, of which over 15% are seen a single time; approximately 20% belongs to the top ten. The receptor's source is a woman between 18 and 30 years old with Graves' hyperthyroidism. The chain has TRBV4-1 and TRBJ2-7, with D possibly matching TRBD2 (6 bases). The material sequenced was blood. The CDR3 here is CASNQEGRLSAYEQYF. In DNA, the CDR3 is TGCGCCAGCAACCAAGAGGGGAGGCTTTCGGCCTACGAGCAGTACTTC.